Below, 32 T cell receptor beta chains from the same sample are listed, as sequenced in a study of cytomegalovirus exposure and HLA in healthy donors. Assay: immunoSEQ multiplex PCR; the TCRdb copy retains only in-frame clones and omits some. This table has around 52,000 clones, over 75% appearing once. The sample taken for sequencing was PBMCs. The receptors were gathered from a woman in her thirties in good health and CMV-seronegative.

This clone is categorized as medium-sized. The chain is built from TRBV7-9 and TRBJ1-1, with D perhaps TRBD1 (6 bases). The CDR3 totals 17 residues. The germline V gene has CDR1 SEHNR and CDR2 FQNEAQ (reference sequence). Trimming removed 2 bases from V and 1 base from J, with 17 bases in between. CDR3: CASSLFGRGRGNTEAFF. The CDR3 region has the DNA TGTGCCAGCAGCTTATTTGGCCGGGGCAGGGGGAACACTGAAGCTTTCTTT.

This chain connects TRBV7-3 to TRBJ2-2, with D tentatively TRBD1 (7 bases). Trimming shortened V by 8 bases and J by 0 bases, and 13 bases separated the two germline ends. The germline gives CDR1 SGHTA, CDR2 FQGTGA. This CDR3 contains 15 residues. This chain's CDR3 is CASRRGTANTGELFF. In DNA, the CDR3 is TGTGCCAGCCGTCGGGGGACAGCGAACACCGGGGAGCTGTTTTTT. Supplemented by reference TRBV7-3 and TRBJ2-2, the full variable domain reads GAGVSQTPSNKVTEKGKYVELRCDPISGHTALYWYRQSLGQGPEFLIYFQGTGAADDSGLPNDRFFAVRPEGSVSTLKIQRTERGDSAVYLCASRRGTANTGELFFGEGSRLTVL.

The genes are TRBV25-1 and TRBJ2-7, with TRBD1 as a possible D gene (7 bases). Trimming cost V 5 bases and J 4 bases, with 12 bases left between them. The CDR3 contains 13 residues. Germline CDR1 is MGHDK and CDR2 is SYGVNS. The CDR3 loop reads CASSRPGGYEQYF. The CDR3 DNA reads TGTGCCAGCAGTAGGCCAGGGGGGTACGAGCAGTACTTC.

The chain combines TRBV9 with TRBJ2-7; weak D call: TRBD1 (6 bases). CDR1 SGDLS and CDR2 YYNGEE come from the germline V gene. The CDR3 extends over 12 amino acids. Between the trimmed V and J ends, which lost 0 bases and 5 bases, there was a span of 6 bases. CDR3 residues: CASSVEGDEQYF. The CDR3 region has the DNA TGTGCCAGCAGCGTAGAGGGGGACGAGCAGTACTTC.

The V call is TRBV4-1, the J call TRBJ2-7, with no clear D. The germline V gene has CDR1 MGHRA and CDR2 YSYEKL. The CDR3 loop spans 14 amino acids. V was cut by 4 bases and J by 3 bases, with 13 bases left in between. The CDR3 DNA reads TGCGCCAGCAGCCCGACGCGACTCAGCTACGAGCAGTACTTC. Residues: CASSPTRLSYEQYF.

CDR3 in amino acids: CTSSQGWCGAPYEQYF. The DNA of the CDR3 is TGCACCAGCAGCCAAGGTTGGTGCGGGGCACCCTACGAGCAGTACTTC. The chain recombines TRBV1 with TRBJ2-7; whether TRBD2, the table's D call, matches the DNA was not checked. TRBV1 is assigned pseudogene status. The CDR3 extends over 16 amino acids.

Written as DNA, the CDR3 is TGCGCCAGCAGGACAGAGCCGAGCGCCACTGAAGCTTTCTTT. The encoded protein is CASRTEPSATEAFF. The genes are TRBV10-1 and TRBJ1-1, with a possible D match to TRBD1 (5 bases). The length of the CDR3 is 14 residues. With 6 bases removed from V and 4 bases from J, the gap between germline ends came to 15 bases. CDR1 is WNHNN and CDR2 is SYGVQD in the germline V gene (reference sequence).

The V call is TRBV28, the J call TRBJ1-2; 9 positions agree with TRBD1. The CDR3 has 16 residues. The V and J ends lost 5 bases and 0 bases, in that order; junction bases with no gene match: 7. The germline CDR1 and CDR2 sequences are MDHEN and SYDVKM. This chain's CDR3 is CASSVGGQGSNYGYTF. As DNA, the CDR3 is TGTGCCAGCAGTGTAGGGGGACAGGGCTCTAACTATGGCTACACCTTC.

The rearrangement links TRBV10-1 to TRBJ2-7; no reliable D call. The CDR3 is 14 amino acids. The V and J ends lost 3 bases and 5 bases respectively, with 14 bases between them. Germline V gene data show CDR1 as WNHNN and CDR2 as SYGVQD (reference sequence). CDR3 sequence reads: CASSELNPFNEQYF. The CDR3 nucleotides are TGCGCCAGCAGTGAACTCAATCCGTTTAACGAGCAGTACTTC.

The CDR3 loop reads CASSKSSPGTEAFF. The DNA for the CDR3 is TGTGCCAGCAGTAAGTCGAGCCCAGGGACTGAAGCTTTCTTT. The V call is TRBV7-8, the J call TRBJ1-1; D perhaps matches TRBD1 (5 bases). This CDR3 is 14 amino acids long. The germline CDR1 and CDR2 sequences are SGHVS and FQNEAQ. Trimming took off 6 bases at V and 5 bases at J, with 16 bases between the two ends.

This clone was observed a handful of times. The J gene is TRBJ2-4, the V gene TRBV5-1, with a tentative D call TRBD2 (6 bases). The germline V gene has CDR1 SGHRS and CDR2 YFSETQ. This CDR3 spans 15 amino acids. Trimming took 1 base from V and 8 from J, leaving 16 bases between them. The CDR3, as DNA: TGCGCCAGCAGCTTGTCCTTCGCGGGGCTAGACATTCAGTACTTC. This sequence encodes CASSLSFAGLDIQYF.

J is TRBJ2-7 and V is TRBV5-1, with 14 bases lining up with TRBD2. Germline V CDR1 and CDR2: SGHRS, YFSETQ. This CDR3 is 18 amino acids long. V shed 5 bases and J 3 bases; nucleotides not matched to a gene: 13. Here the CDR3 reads CASSSGLTSGRAYYEQYF. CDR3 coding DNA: TGCGCCAGCAGTTCAGGGTTGACTAGCGGGAGGGCCTACTACGAGCAGTACTTC. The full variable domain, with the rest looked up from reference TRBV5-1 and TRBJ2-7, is KAGVTQTPRYLIKTRGQQVTLSCSPISGHRSVSWYQQTPGQGLQFLFEYFSETQRNKGNFPGRFSGRQFSNSRSEMNVSTLELGDSALYLCASSSGLTSGRAYYEQYFGPGTRLTVT.

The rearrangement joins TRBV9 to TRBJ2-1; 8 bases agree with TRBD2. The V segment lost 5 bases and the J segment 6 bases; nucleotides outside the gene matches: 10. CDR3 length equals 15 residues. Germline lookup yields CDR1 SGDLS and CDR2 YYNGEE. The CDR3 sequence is CASSESGTRGNEQFF. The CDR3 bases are TGTGCCAGCAGTGAATCCGGGACTAGAGGCAATGAGCAGTTCTTC.

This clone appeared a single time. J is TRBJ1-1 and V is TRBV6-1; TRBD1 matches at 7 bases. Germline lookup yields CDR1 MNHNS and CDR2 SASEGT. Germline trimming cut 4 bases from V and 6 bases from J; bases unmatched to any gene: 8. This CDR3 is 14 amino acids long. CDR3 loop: CASSADRVGAEAFF. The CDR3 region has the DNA TGTGCCAGCAGTGCCGACAGGGTCGGCGCTGAAGCTTTCTTT.

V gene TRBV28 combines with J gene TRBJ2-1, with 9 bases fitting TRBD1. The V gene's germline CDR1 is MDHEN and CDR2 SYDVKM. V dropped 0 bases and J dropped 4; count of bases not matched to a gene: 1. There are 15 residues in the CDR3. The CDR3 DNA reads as TGTGCCAGCAGTTTATGGGGACAGGGTTACAATGAGCAGTTCTTC. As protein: CASSLWGQGYNEQFF. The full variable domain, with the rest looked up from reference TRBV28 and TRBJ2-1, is DVKVTQSSRYLVKRTGEKVFLECVQDMDHENMFWYRQDPGLGLRLIYFSYDVKMKEKGDIPEGYSVSREKKERFSLILESASTNQTSMYLCASSLWGQGYNEQFFGPGTRLTVL.

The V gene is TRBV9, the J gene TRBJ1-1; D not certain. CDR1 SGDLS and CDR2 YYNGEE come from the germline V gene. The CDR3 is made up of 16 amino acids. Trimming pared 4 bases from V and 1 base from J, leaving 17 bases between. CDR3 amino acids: CASSPRPVVQNTEAFF. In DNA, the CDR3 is TGTGCCAGCAGCCCGCGTCCGGTGGTTCAGAACACTGAAGCTTTCTTT.

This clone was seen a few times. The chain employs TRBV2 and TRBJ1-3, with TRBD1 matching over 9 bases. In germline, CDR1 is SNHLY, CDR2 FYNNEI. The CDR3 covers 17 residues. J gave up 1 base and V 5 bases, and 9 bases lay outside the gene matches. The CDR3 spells CASSHPGQGGSGNTIYF. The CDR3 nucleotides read TGTGCCAGCAGTCACCCGGGACAGGGAGGGTCTGGAAACACCATATATTTT.

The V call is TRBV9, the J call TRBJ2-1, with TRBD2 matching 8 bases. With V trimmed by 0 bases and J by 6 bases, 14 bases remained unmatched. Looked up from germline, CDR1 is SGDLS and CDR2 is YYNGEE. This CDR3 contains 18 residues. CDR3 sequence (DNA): TGTGCCAGCAGCGTAGACGGACTCGGGGGGGCCTCCCGCAATGAGCAGTTCTTC. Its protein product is CASSVDGLGGASRNEQFF.

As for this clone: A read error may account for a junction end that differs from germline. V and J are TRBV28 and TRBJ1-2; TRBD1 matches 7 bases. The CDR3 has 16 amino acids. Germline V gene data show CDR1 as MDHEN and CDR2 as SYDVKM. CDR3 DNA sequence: TGTGCCAGCAGTCGGACAGGAGAGGTCCCTAAGTATGGCTACACCTTC. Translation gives CASSRTGEVPKYGYTF.

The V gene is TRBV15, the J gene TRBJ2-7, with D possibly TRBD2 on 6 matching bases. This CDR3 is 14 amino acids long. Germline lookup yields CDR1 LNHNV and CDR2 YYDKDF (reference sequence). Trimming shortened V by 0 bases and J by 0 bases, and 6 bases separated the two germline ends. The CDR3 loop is CATSRETSSYEQYF. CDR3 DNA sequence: TGTGCCACCAGCAGAGAGACTAGCTCCTACGAGCAGTACTTC.

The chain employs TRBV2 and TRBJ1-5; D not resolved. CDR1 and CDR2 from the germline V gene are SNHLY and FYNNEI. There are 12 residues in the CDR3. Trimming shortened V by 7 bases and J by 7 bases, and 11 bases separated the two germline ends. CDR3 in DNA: TGTGCCAGCACCCTGGTTGGCCAGCCCCAGCATTTT. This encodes CASTLVGQPQHF.

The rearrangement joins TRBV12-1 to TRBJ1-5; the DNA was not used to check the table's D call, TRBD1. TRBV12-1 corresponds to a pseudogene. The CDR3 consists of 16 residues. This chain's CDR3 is CASSFRLTGHNQPQHF. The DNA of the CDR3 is TGTGCCAGCAGCTTTCGGCTTACAGGTCACAATCAGCCCCAGCATTTT.

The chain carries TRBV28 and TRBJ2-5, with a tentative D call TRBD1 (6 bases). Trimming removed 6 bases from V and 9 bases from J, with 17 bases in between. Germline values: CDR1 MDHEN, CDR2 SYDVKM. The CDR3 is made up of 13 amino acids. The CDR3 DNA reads TGTGCCAGCAGAGTAAAACAGGGAACCGCCCAGTACTTC. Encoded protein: CASRVKQGTAQYF.

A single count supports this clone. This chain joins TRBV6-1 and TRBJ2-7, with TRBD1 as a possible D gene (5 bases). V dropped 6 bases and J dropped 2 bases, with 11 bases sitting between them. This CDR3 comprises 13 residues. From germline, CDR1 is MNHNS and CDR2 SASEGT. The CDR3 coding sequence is TGTGCCAGCAGGCGAAGGGGCGCCTACGAGCAGTACTTC. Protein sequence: CASRRRGAYEQYF.

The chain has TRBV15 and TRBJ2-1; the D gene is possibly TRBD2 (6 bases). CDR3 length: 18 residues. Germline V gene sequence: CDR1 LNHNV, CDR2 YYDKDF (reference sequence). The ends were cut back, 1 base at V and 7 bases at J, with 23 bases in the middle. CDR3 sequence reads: CATSRGRPASRRDNEQFF. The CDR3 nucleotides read TGTGCCACCAGCAGAGGGAGGCCGGCTAGCCGGAGGGATAATGAGCAGTTCTTC.

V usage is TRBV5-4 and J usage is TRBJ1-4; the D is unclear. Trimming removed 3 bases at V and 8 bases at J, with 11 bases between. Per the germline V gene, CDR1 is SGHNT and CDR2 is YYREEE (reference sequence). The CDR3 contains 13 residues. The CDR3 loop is CASSSPDKEKLFF. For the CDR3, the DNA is TGTGCCAGCAGCTCCCCAGATAAAGAAAAACTGTTTTTT.

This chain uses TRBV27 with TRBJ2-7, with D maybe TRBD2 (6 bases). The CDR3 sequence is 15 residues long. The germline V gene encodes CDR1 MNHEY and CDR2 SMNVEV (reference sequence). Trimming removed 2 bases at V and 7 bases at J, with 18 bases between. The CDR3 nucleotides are TGTGCCAGCAGTTTAACGCAGGGATCGGCGGGGGAGCAGTACTTC. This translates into CASSLTQGSAGEQYF.

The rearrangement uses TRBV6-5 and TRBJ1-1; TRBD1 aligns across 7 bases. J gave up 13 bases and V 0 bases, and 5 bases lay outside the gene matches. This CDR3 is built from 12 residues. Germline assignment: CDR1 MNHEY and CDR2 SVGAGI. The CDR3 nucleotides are TGTGCCAGCAGTTACTCCGGACAGGAGGGTTTCTTT. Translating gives CASSYSGQEGFF.

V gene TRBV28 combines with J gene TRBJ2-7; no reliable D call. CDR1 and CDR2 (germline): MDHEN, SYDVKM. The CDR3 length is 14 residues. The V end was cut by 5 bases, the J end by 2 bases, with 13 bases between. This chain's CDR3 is CASSTLGGAYEQYF. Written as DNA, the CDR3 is TGTGCCAGCAGTACCTTAGGCGGAGCCTACGAGCAGTACTTC.

CDR3: CASSLKSGKSYNEQFF. CDR3 nucleotide sequence: TGTGCCAGCAGCTTAAAATCGGGGAAGTCCTACAATGAGCAGTTCTTC. This rearrangement joins TRBV13 to TRBJ2-1; the D gene is possibly TRBD2 (5 bases). The CDR3 sequence is 16 residues long. V was shortened by 2 bases and J by 1 base, with 12 bases between the two germline ends. Germline values: CDR1 PRHDT, CDR2 FYEKMQ (reference sequence).

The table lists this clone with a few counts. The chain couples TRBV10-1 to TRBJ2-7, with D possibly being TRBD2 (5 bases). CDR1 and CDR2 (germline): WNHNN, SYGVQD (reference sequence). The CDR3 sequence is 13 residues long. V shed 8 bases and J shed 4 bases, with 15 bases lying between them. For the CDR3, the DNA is TGCGCCAGCGGTAGGACTGGTTCTTACGAGCAGTACTTC. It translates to CASGRTGSYEQYF.

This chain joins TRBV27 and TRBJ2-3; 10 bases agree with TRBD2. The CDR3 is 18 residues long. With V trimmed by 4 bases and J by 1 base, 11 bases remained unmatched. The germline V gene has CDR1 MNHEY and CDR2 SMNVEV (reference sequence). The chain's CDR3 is CASSSCFTSGTCTDTQYF. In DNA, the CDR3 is TGTGCCAGCAGTTCGTGCTTTACTAGCGGGACCTGCACAGATACGCAGTATTTT.